These 26 T cell receptor beta chains were sequenced from one sample in a study of T cells in Graves' hyperthyroidism and ophthalmopathy. TCR beta CDR3 regions were amplified from RNA transcripts. RT-PCR in the first round (using the HTBI primer set) targeted the TCR CDR3. In TCRdb, the multiplex PCR reads were re-called with MiXCR into one record per CDR3 protein. The data show about 350,000 distinct CDR3 sequences, with 15% to 20% seen just once and about 16% held by the top ten. Input material: blood. The receptor set was obtained from a middle-aged woman with Graves' ophthalmopathy.

The genes are TRBV28 and TRBJ1-1; tentative D call: TRBD1 (6 bases). Germline V gene data show CDR1 as MDHEN and CDR2 as SYDVKM. CDR3 size: 16 residues. The V end was cut by 6 bases, the J end by 4 bases, with 21 bases between. The CDR3 is CASRSSKGGIGTEAFF. The CDR3 nucleotides read TGTGCCAGCAGATCTTCAAAGGGGGGGATAGGCACTGAAGCTTTCTTT.

This clonotype was detected once. The rearrangement links TRBV9 to TRBJ2-5; D might be TRBD2 (5 bases). CDR1 is SGDLS and CDR2 is YYNGEE in the germline V gene. The CDR3 extends over 15 amino acids. Trimming pared 4 bases from V and 1 base from J, leaving 14 bases between. The CDR3 here is CASSPQTTLQETQYF. The CDR3 nucleotides read TGTGCCAGCAGCCCCCAGACTACCCTCCAAGAGACCCAGTACTTC.

This clonotype has only a few counts. The chain recombines TRBV18 with TRBJ2-7; 8 positions match TRBD1. The V gene's germline CDR1 is KGHSH and CDR2 LQKENI. V was clipped by 4 bases and J by 7 bases; unmatched bases: 15. This CDR3 contains 16 residues. CDR3 bases: TGTGCCAGCTCACAAGCCTTTCGAGGGGGACAGGCTGAGCAGTACTTC. Translated: CASSQAFRGGQAEQYF.

This clonotype was counted only a few times. The chain has TRBV19 and TRBJ2-2; D is undetermined. Trimming removed 9 bases from V and 4 bases from J, with 9 bases in between. This CDR3 is built from 12 residues. CDR1 is LNHDA and CDR2 is SQIVND in the germline V gene (reference sequence). CDR3 nucleotides: TGTGCCAGCCTTAGCATCACCGGGGAGCTGTTTTTT. Its protein is CASLSITGELFF. Together with reference TRBV19 and TRBJ2-2, the CDR3 gives the full variable domain: DGGITQSPKYLFRKEGQNVTLSCEQNLNHDAMYWYRQDPGQGLRLIYYSQIVNDFQKGDIAEGYSVSREKKESFPLTVTSAQKNPTAFYLCASLSITGELFFGEGSRLTVL.

Ten or more counts support this clonotype. The CDR3 DNA sequence: TGTGCCAGCAGTTCAAGGGGGGCCAAGCCTGAAGCTTTCTTT. It translates to CASSSRGAKPEAFF. The genes are TRBV27 and TRBJ1-1; TRBD1 might be the D (6 bases). The V end lost 4 bases, the J end lost 6 bases, and 15 bases lay between the germline ends. The germline CDR1 and CDR2 sequences are MNHEY and SMNVEV (reference sequence). The CDR3 sequence is 14 residues long.

This clonotype was seen ten or more times. This chain joins TRBV6-5 and TRBJ1-1, with D possibly matching TRBD1 (5 bases). Germline CDR1 MNHEY, CDR2 SVGAGI. V lost 2 bases and J 1 base, leaving 11 bases between the germline ends. CDR3 length: 15 residues. CDR3 in DNA: TGTGCCAGCAGTTACGGTGGACACTCGAACACTGAAGCTTTCTTT. This sequence encodes CASSYGGHSNTEAFF.

The sample holds many counts of this clonotype. This rearrangement joins TRBV12-3 or TRBV12-4 to TRBJ1-5, with TRBD1 matching 8 bases. The ends lost 6 bases at V and 3 bases at J; junction bases unmatched: 4. The CDR3 has 14 residues. This chain's CDR3 is CASRGGQDNQPQHF. In nucleotides, the CDR3 is TGTGCCAGCAGAGGGGGACAGGACAATCAGCCCCAGCATTTT.

This clonotype was observed at least ten times. This sequence joins TRBV20-1 and TRBJ2-5; 12 nucleotides line up with TRBD2. This CDR3 spans 15 amino acids. The germline gives CDR1 DFQATT, CDR2 SNEGSKA (reference sequence). The ends lost 4 bases at V and 7 bases at J; junction bases unmatched: 10. The CDR3 DNA follows: TGCAGTGCTACGCCGGGACTAGCGGGTACAGGGACCCAGTACTTC. This sequence encodes CSATPGLAGTGTQYF.

This clonotype was seen many times. This chain connects TRBV2 to TRBJ1-1; the D gene is possibly TRBD1 (6 bases). Per germline, CDR1 SNHLY and CDR2 FYNNEI. V lost 7 bases, J lost 3 bases, and 15 bases lay in between. This CDR3 region has 14 residues. The CDR3 DNA reads TGTGCCAGCACACAGGGTCAGGGGTACACTGAAGCTTTCTTT. Its translation: CASTQGQGYTEAFF.

This clonotype was found many times. In DNA, the CDR3 is TGTGCCAGCATAGGGAGTGGAGCGGTGAACACCGGGGAGCTGTTTTTT. Its protein is CASIGSGAVNTGELFF. V is TRBV6-2 or TRBV6-3 and J is TRBJ2-2; D is possibly TRBD2 (5 bases). This CDR3 has 16 residues. The germline gives CDR1 MNHEY, CDR2 SVGEGT. Trimming left V 7 bases short and J 1 base short, with 16 bases between.

This clonotype was seen at least ten times. This chain joins TRBV4-1 and TRBJ1-5; TRBD1 might be the D (6 bases). The CDR3 contains 15 residues. Germline V gives CDR1 MGHRA, CDR2 YSYEKL. Trimming took off 1 base at V and 1 base at J, with 8 bases between the two ends. The CDR3 DNA reads as TGCGCCAGCAGCCAAGGGCAGGGGAGCAATCAGCCCCAGCATTTT. Translated, it gives CASSQGQGSNQPQHF.

This clonotype was detected many times. CDR3 protein: CASSLGSEAFF. The CDR3 DNA is TGTGCCAGCAGCCTAGGGTCTGAAGCTTTCTTT. The chain uses TRBV4-2 and TRBJ1-1; D gene ambiguous. CDR3 length equals 11 residues. V was pared by 4 bases and J by 6 bases, with 6 bases between. Germline assignment: CDR1 LGHNA and CDR2 YNFKEQ.

V and J are TRBV11-2 and TRBJ2-5; 7 bases agree with TRBD1. CDR3 length: 16 residues. J was trimmed by 1 base and V by 4 bases; bases with no gene match: 9. Germline CDR1 is SGHAT and CDR2 is FQNNGV. The CDR3 DNA is TGTGCCAGCAGCTCGGACGCAGGGACAGTCCAAGAGACCCAGTACTTC. As protein: CASSSDAGTVQETQYF.

This clonotype showed up many times. This rearrangement joins TRBV6-5 to TRBJ2-2, with D possibly being TRBD1 (6 bases). The germline V and J ends were trimmed by 8 bases and 3 bases, with 19 bases remaining between them. From germline, CDR1 is MNHEY and CDR2 SVGAGI. The CDR3 has 16 residues. As DNA, the CDR3 is TGTGCCAGCTGTCGGAAAACAGGGCCTTACACCGGGGAGCTGTTTTTT. Protein product: CASCRKTGPYTGELFF.

This clonotype has a count of ten or more. V usage is TRBV7-9 and J usage is TRBJ2-7, with D tentatively TRBD1 or TRBD2 (5 bases each). CDR3 length: 14 amino acids. The germline gives CDR1 SEHNR, CDR2 FQNEAQ (reference sequence). Trimming cost V 5 bases and J 4 bases, with 15 bases left between them. The CDR3 DNA follows: TGTGCCAGCAGCCGAAAGGGACGGCGGTACGAGCAGTACTTC. It specifies CASSRKGRRYEQYF.

The count of this clonotype is one. CDR3 loop: CSVRRGEAFF. In nucleotides, the CDR3 is TGCAGCGTTCGACGGGGCGAAGCTTTCTTT. V and J are TRBV29-1 and TRBJ1-1, with D perhaps matching TRBD1 (5 bases). Looked up from germline, CDR1 is SQVTM and CDR2 is ANQGSEA. The length of the CDR3 is 10 residues. V gave up 5 bases and J gave up 8 bases, with 9 bases separating them.

The chain carries TRBV12-3 or TRBV12-4 and TRBJ2-7; D gene uncertain. The CDR3 extends over 13 amino acids. The V end lost 2 bases, the J end lost 6 bases, and 11 bases lay between the germline ends. The CDR3 DNA sequence: TGTGCCAGCAGTTTATGGCAGTTGGCCGAGCAGTACTTC. Its translation: CASSLWQLAEQYF.

In its sample, this clonotype was seen many times. V is TRBV29-1 and J is TRBJ1-1, with 9 bases aligning to TRBD1. V shed 0 bases and J 7 bases; nucleotides not matched to a gene: 9. The CDR3 sequence is 15 residues long. CDR1 SQVTM and CDR2 ANQGSEA come from the germline V gene. CDR3 nucleotides: TGCAGCGTTGAAGAAGGAGGGTGGGGACAGGGTGAAGCTTTCTTT. It translates to CSVEEGGWGQGEAFF.

The table lists this clonotype with a few counts. This may be a read error: a much more frequent sequence differs by one nucleotide. This chain uses TRBV7-2 with TRBJ2-7; no reliable D call. Looked up from germline, CDR1 is SGHTA and CDR2 is FQGNSA. This CDR3 has 12 amino acids. Trimming shortened V by 6 bases and J by 2 bases, and 8 bases separated the two germline ends. The CDR3 DNA is TGTGCCAGCAGGGGTTCGGCCTACGAGCAGTACTTC. Encoded protein: CASRGSAYEQYF.

This clonotype was counted ten times or more. The rearrangement links TRBV4-1 to TRBJ1-5; the match to TRBD1 covers 7 bases. The CDR3 contains 15 residues. Germline V gene data show CDR1 as MGHRA and CDR2 as YSYEKL. The V and J ends lost 4 bases and 2 bases, in that order; junction bases with no gene match: 5. Written as DNA, the CDR3 is TGCGCCAGCAGCCGACAGGGAGGGGGCAATCAGCCCCAGCATTTT. This translates into CASSRQGGGNQPQHF.

This clonotype was recorded many times. The chain joins TRBV6-2 or TRBV6-3 to TRBJ2-7; 9 positions match TRBD1. The trim removed 4 bases at V and 3 bases at J, leaving 7 bases unmatched. The CDR3 totals 15 residues. In germline, CDR1 is MNHEY, CDR2 SVGEGT. CDR3 sequence reads: CASSWAGTGLYEQYF. The CDR3 region has the DNA TGTGCCAGCAGTTGGGCCGGGACAGGGCTCTACGAGCAGTACTTC.

This clonotype was recorded at least ten times. The rearrangement joins TRBV6-2 or TRBV6-3 to TRBJ2-7; a possible D gene is TRBD1 (5 bases). Trimming stripped 3 bases from V and 6 bases from J, with 18 bases between. Germline CDR1 and CDR2: MNHEY and SVGEGT. The CDR3 is made up of 15 amino acids. This CDR3 is CASSYHHRQSGEQYF. CDR3 sequence (DNA): TGTGCCAGCAGTTATCATCACAGGCAGTCCGGCGAGCAGTACTTC.

This clonotype was seen many times. The chain couples TRBV7-9 to TRBJ2-3; 8 bases map to TRBD2. Germline-derived CDR1 and CDR2 are SEHNR and FQNEAQ (reference sequence). V lost 4 bases and J lost 6; bases outside the gene matches: 9. The CDR3 has 15 amino acids. CDR3 nucleotide sequence: TGTGCCAGCAGCTCCACGTTAGCGGGAATGGATACGCAGTATTTT. Translating it yields CASSSTLAGMDTQYF.

DNA of the CDR3: TGTGCCAGCAGGCAGACTAGCGGGGATCAAGAGACCCAGTACTTC. It translates to CASRQTSGDQETQYF. The V call is TRBV12-3 or TRBV12-4, the J call TRBJ2-5; 11 bases fit TRBD2. The CDR3 has 15 residues. After removal of 6 bases from V and 2 bases from J, the junction contained 5 bases not matched to a gene.

This clonotype has at least ten counts. DNA of the CDR3: TGCAGTGCTAGAGGGCTAGCGGTCCAAGAGACCCAGTACTTC. Translating gives CSARGLAVQETQYF. The chain joins TRBV20-1 to TRBJ2-5; TRBD2 agrees at 7 bases. CDR1 is DFQATT, CDR2 SNEGSKA, per germline (reference sequence). CDR3 length: 14 amino acids. J gave up 1 base and V 1 base, and 3 bases lay outside the gene matches.

At least ten counts were recorded for this clonotype. The chain has TRBV20-1 and TRBJ1-1; tentatively, D is TRBD1 (6 bases). This CDR3 spans 14 amino acids. Germline V lookup: CDR1 DFQATT, CDR2 SNEGSKA (reference sequence). Between the trimmed V and J ends, which lost 7 bases and 0 bases, there was a span of 15 bases. The CDR3 loop reads CSVTQGSLNTEAFF. CDR3 nucleotides: TGCAGTGTAACTCAGGGGTCCTTGAACACTGAAGCTTTCTTT.